This TCR beta chain emerged from a study of technical replicates of blood from a handful of donors. The CDR3 has 12 amino acids. V was shortened by 2 bases and J by 7 bases, with 9 bases between the two germline ends. Germline-derived CDR1 and CDR2 are SEHNR and FQNEAQ (reference sequence). Here immunoSEQ multiplex PCR was the method, and the copy in TCRdb shows in-frame clones only, minus some. This sample has 65,000 to 75,000 clones, with approximately 83% found just once. The source is a human donor in good health. Some clones in this sample may be carry-over from other donors' samples. The sequenced material came from PBMCs. This rearrangement joins TRBV7-9 to TRBJ2-7, with D possibly TRBD2 on 5 matching bases. CDR3 region: CASSLTGTEQYF. The CDR3 coding sequence is TGTGCCAGCAGCTTAACGGGAACAGAGCAGTACTTC.